A selection of T cell receptor beta chains follows, all from one sample in a study of CD8 T cells in ankylosing spondylitis. TCRdb reprocessed the 5' RACE reads with MiXCR, giving one entry per CDR3 protein. This table has about 750,000 distinct CDR3 sequences, roughly 19% appearing once. What was sequenced was blood, either unsorted or a sorted T cell fraction (not recorded which). The receptors derive from a male donor with ankylosing spondylitis. The CDR3 runs from the conserved cysteine through the conserved F or W. Each record gives: J gene, V gene, D gene, clone size, CDR3 DNA, CDR3 protein. The D gene is left open where the match is weak. The listing skips clone size in some rows; elsewhere it reads once, few, many or a size class.

>TRBJ1-1|TRBV5-1|-|-
TGCGCCAGCAGCCCTAGGGGCCAGGGAAGTGGCACTGAAGCTTTCTTT
CASSPRGQGSGTEAFF
>TRBJ2-1|TRBV10-1|-|once
TGCGCCAGCAGTGTGGGGCCGGACAATGAGCAGTTCTTC
CASSVGPDNEQFF
>TRBJ2-3|TRBV20-1|-|-
TGCAGTGCTAGAGACCAGACAGATACGCAGTATTTT
CSARDQTDTQYF
>TRBJ2-3|TRBV20-1|-|few
TGCAGTGCTAGAGATTTTGGCTTGACTAGCACAGATACGCAGTATTTT
CSARDFGLTSTDTQYF
>TRBJ2-3|TRBV7-2|TRBD1|many
TGTGCCAGCAGCATGACAGGGGTGGGGACAGATACGCAGTATTTT
CASSMTGVGTDTQYF
>TRBJ2-1|TRBV10-3|TRBD2|-
TGTGCCATCCAGGCGGGGGGGCTTTATGGCAATGAGCAGTTCTTC
CAIQAGGLYGNEQFF
>TRBJ2-2|TRBV12-3/TRBV12-4|-|-
TGTGCCAGCAGTTCACTGACTCCCCCCAGGGGGGACACCGGGGTGCTGTTTTTT
CASSSLTPPRGDTGVLFF
>TRBJ2-7|TRBV20-1|TRBD2|-
TGCAGTGCTCGACGGGGGGGCAGCGGGGGGTCCTACGAGCAGTACTTC
CSARRGGSGGSYEQYF
>TRBJ2-7|TRBV28|-|few
TGTGCCAGCAGGCTACTAGGAGGGTCCTACGAGCAGTACTTC
CASRLLGGSYEQYF
>TRBJ2-1|TRBV28|TRBD2|many
TGTGCCAGCAGTAGTAGCGGGAGAGGCTACAATGAGCAGTTCTTC
CASSSSGRGYNEQFF
>TRBJ2-7|TRBV9|-|-
TGTGCCAGCAGCCCCCGAGAGACCGTCTCCTACGAGCAGTACTTC
CASSPRETVSYEQYF
>TRBJ2-7|TRBV28|TRBD1|few
TGTGCCAGCAGTCCAAAGGGGGCCAGCTCCTACGAGCAGTACTTC
CASSPKGASSYEQYF
>TRBJ2-7|TRBV18|-|few
TGTGCCAGCTCACCAGTGGCGGGTGTCGAGCAGTACTTC
CASSPVAGVEQYF
>TRBJ2-3|TRBV27|TRBD2|few
TGTGCCAGCAGTCCCTCGGCGGGAGAGGTCCCAGATACGCAGTATTTT
CASSPSAGEVPDTQYF
>TRBJ2-1|TRBV2|-|many
TGTGCCAGCAGGGCGAGCTCCTACAATGAGCAGTTCTTC
CASRASSYNEQFF
>TRBJ2-3|TRBV10-3|TRBD2|few
TGTGCCATCCAGGCGGGAGGGCTTACCACAGATACGCAGTATTTT
CAIQAGGLTTDTQYF